The 23 T cell receptor beta chains presented below share a single source sample, sequenced in a study of untreated major depressive disorder. No cognate antigen is known for these TCRs. Findings and caveats of the study: CD4+ T cells from depressed patients used TRBV05-01 (Vbeta 5.1) more often than controls.

This table comes from immunoSEQ multiplex PCR, and its TCRdb copy is limited to in-frame clones, with some not included. The sample records 25,000 to 30,000 clones, over 80% being singletons. The sequencing sample was made of CD4+ T cells from PBMCs. These receptors were taken from a woman aged 25 to 39 with major depressive disorder.

The chain combines TRBV29-1 with TRBJ1-2, with D unclear. V dropped 4 bases and J dropped 5 bases, with 11 bases sitting between them. This CDR3 is built from 12 residues. Germline CDR1 is SQVTM and CDR2 is ANQGSEA. The CDR3 DNA follows: TGCAGCGTTGCGGCGGGAAGTTATGGCTACACCTTC. This gives the protein CSVAAGSYGYTF.

This clone was seen a few times. This chain links TRBV11-2 with TRBJ2-5; 8 bases fit TRBD1. CDR1 is SGHAT and CDR2 is FQNNGV in the germline V gene. Losses at the gene ends were 4 bases for V and 2 bases for J; bases not matched to a gene: 6. This CDR3 is 15 amino acids long. The CDR3 coding sequence is TGTGCCAGCAGCTCAGGGACAGGAGGGCAAGAGACCCAGTACTTC. Its translation is CASSSGTGGQETQYF.

The chain employs TRBV10-3 and TRBJ2-3; 8 bases fit TRBD2. V was pared by 2 bases and J by 0 bases, with 10 bases of the junction left unmatched. Per germline, CDR1 ENHRY and CDR2 SYGVKD. CDR3 length: 18 residues. The CDR3 DNA is TGTGCCATCAGTGAGGGATGGACTAGCCCATCTAGCACAGATACGCAGTATTTT. This codes for CAISEGWTSPSSTDTQYF.

This chain joins TRBV19 and TRBJ1-3; D not resolved. CDR3 size: 14 residues. The germline V and J ends were trimmed by 5 bases and 0 bases, with 8 bases remaining between them. Germline CDR1 reads LNHDA; CDR2 reads SQIVND (reference sequence). CDR3 DNA: TGTGCCAGTAGTGCCCCTAGCTCTGGAAACACCATATATTTT. As protein: CASSAPSSGNTIYF.

The chain uses TRBV7-9 and TRBJ1-2, with D uncertain. The CDR3 has 14 residues. Trimming left V 0 bases short and J 1 base short, with 6 bases between. Germline V lookup: CDR1 SEHNR, CDR2 FQNEAQ (reference sequence). This CDR3 is CASSLASGNYGYTF. CDR3 bases: TGTGCCAGCAGCTTAGCGTCGGGTAACTATGGCTACACCTTC.

This clone was counted a few times. The chain has TRBV15 and TRBJ1-1; perhaps TRBD1 as D (5 bases). Trimming cost V 1 base and J 5 bases, with 17 bases left between them. The CDR3 contains 16 residues. Per germline, CDR1 LNHNV and CDR2 YYDKDF (reference sequence). CDR3 in amino acids: CATSRVGPGRETEAFF. Here the CDR3 DNA reads TGTGCCACCAGCAGAGTAGGTCCAGGGAGGGAAACTGAAGCTTTCTTT.

The chain links TRBV5-1 to TRBJ2-3; 7 nucleotides match TRBD2. CDR1 SGHRS and CDR2 YFSETQ come from the germline V gene. This CDR3 contains 14 residues. The V and J ends lost 0 bases and 6 bases, in that order; junction bases with no gene match: 4. The CDR3 region is CASSLGREGDTQYF. The CDR3 nucleotides are TGCGCCAGCAGCTTGGGTAGGGAGGGGGATACGCAGTATTTT.

V gene TRBV30 combines with J gene TRBJ2-7; no definite D call. The V and J ends lost 1 base and 1 base respectively, with 11 bases between them. This CDR3 contains 14 residues. Germline V gives CDR1 GTSNPN, CDR2 SVGIG (reference sequence). The CDR3 region has the DNA TGTGCCTGGAGTGGCGAAACCCGGTCCTACGAGCAGTACTTC. It codes for CAWSGETRSYEQYF.

The chain uses TRBV4-1 and TRBJ2-1; maybe TRBD2 (6 bases). The CDR3 contains 15 residues. CDR1 is MGHRA, CDR2 YSYEKL, per germline. The V end lost 1 base, the J end lost 3 bases, and 10 bases lay between the germline ends. The CDR3 region is CASSQVTRLYNEQFF. CDR3 sequence (DNA): TGCGCCAGCAGCCAAGTGACTAGGCTCTACAATGAGCAGTTCTTC.

V is TRBV27 and J is TRBJ2-3; 11 bases agree with TRBD2. The CDR3 runs 19 residues. CDR1 and CDR2 (germline): MNHEY, SMNVEV (reference sequence). V was pared by 6 bases and J by 2 bases, with 16 bases of the junction left unmatched. CDR3 sequence: CASRGLAVPNPKDTDTQYF. In DNA form, the CDR3 reads TGTGCCAGCAGGGGACTAGCGGTGCCTAACCCCAAAGACACAGATACGCAGTATTTT.

The chain couples TRBV20-1 to TRBJ1-2; TRBD1 might be the D (6 bases). Germline V gene sequence: CDR1 DFQATT, CDR2 SNEGSKA (reference sequence). V was shortened by 6 bases and J by 7 bases, with 9 bases between the two germline ends. The CDR3 consists of 10 residues. The CDR3 nucleotides are TGCAGTGCAAGGACAGCTGGCTACACCTTC. It encodes CSARTAGYTF.

This rearrangement joins TRBV6-5 to TRBJ1-1, with D hard to call. Per germline, CDR1 MNHEY and CDR2 SVGAGI. The CDR3 sequence is 15 residues long. The V and J ends lost 4 bases and 1 base respectively, with 13 bases between them. The CDR3 is CASSLSPGRNTEAFF. The CDR3 coding sequence is TGTGCCAGCAGTTTATCCCCGGGGAGGAACACTGAAGCTTTCTTT.

The rearrangement joins TRBV4-2 to TRBJ2-4; 10 bases align to TRBD2. Unmatched junction bases numbered 11, after V lost 4 bases and J lost 8 bases. This CDR3 comprises 16 residues. The germline gives CDR1 LGHNA, CDR2 YNFKEQ. CDR3 sequence: CASSLLAGGSVDIQYF. DNA for the CDR3: TGTGCCAGCAGCCTATTAGCGGGGGGCTCAGTAGACATTCAGTACTTC.

This clone turned up a few times. CDR3 sequence: CASSVNQGQLGDGYTF. DNA of the CDR3: TGTGCCAGCAGCGTTAATCAGGGCCAATTAGGGGATGGCTACACCTTC. The chain joins TRBV9 to TRBJ1-2; tentative D call: TRBD1 (5 bases). Trimming removed 2 bases at V and 6 bases at J, with 20 bases between. Germline CDR1 is SGDLS and CDR2 is YYNGEE. This CDR3 is 16 amino acids long. Variable domain in full (rest from reference TRBV9 and TRBJ1-2): DSGVTQTPKHLITATGQRVTLRCSPRSGDLSVYWYQQSLDQGLQFLIQYYNGEERAKGNILERFSAQQFPDLHSELNLSSLELGDSALYFCASSVNQGQLGDGYTFGSGTRLTVV.

This clone was observed a single time. This chain connects TRBV5-1 to TRBJ2-3; D might be TRBD2 (5 bases). From germline, CDR1 is SGHRS and CDR2 YFSETQ. The CDR3 has 14 residues. Trimming took 7 bases from V and 0 from J, leaving 12 bases between them. The CDR3 loop reads CASGRRVSTDTQYF. The CDR3, as DNA: TGCGCCAGCGGCCGGCGGGTTAGCACAGATACGCAGTATTTT.

J is TRBJ2-3 and V is TRBV6-1; no reliable D call. This CDR3 region has 18 residues. CDR1 MNHNS and CDR2 SASEGT come from the germline V gene. V lost 4 bases and J lost 6, with 26 bases in between. The CDR3 protein is CASSGPLNKVVTKDTQYF. DNA of the CDR3: TGTGCCAGCAGTGGGCCCTTAAACAAGGTAGTGACCAAGGATACGCAGTATTTT.

This chain connects TRBV5-1 to TRBJ2-5; TRBD2 might be the D (5 bases). The CDR3 has 16 amino acids. Germline V lookup: CDR1 SGHRS, CDR2 YFSETQ. V was trimmed by 4 bases and J by 1 base, leaving 17 bases between them. This CDR3 reads CASSGGAAGGQETQYF. DNA for the CDR3: TGCGCCAGCAGCGGCGGCGCGGCGGGCGGCCAAGAGACCCAGTACTTC.

The CDR3 nucleotides are TGTGCCATCAGTGAGACACCCCCGACCCCTGCTTCTGGAAACACCATATATTTT. This codes for CAISETPPTPASGNTIYF. The chain combines TRBV10-3 with TRBJ1-3; D gene ambiguous. The length of the CDR3 is 18 residues. CDR1 ENHRY and CDR2 SYGVKD come from the germline V gene. V lost 2 bases and J lost 1, with 18 bases in between.

This chain connects TRBV6-5 to TRBJ1-3; D is ambiguous. V lost 2 bases and J 0 bases, leaving 5 bases between the germline ends. CDR3 length: 14 residues. CDR1 is MNHEY, CDR2 SVGAGI, per germline. The CDR3 reads CASSYGFSGNTIYF. CDR3 nucleotides: TGTGCCAGCAGTTACGGATTCTCTGGAAACACCATATATTTT.

V and J are TRBV27 and TRBJ1-2, with unresolved D. CDR3 size: 12 residues. Germline CDR1 is MNHEY and CDR2 is SMNVEV (reference sequence). Trimming shortened V by 4 bases and J by 1 base, and 4 bases separated the two germline ends. The DNA for the CDR3 is TGTGCCAGCAGTTCCGATAACTATGGCTACACCTTC. Its translation: CASSSDNYGYTF.

This clone was recorded a few times. This chain links TRBV29-1 with TRBJ2-7; unclear D gene. This CDR3 has 11 amino acids. The V gene's germline CDR1 is SQVTM and CDR2 ANQGSEA. Trimming pared 7 bases from V and 0 bases from J, leaving 7 bases between. The CDR3 region is CSARSSYEQYF. CDR3 bases: TGCAGCGCCCGGTCCTCCTACGAGCAGTACTTC.

The gene calls are TRBV2 and TRBJ2-4, with D possibly being TRBD2 (7 bases). Trimming took 4 bases from V and 14 from J, leaving 12 bases between them. Germline loops: CDR1 SNHLY, CDR2 FYNNEI. This CDR3 is 11 amino acids long. The CDR3 sequence is CASSAREGEYF. In nucleotides, the CDR3 is TGTGCCAGCAGTGCAAGGGAGGGGGAGTACTTC.

The chain carries TRBV6-6 and TRBJ2-1, with 7 bases lining up with TRBD2. The germline V gene has CDR1 MNHNY and CDR2 SVGAGI (reference sequence). This CDR3 is built from 15 residues. Trimming took 0 bases from V and 6 from J; bases not matched to a gene: 5. The CDR3 coding sequence is TGTGCCAGCAGTTACTCTGGCGGGAGCCCCAATGAGCAGTTCTTC. Amino acid sequence: CASSYSGGSPNEQFF.